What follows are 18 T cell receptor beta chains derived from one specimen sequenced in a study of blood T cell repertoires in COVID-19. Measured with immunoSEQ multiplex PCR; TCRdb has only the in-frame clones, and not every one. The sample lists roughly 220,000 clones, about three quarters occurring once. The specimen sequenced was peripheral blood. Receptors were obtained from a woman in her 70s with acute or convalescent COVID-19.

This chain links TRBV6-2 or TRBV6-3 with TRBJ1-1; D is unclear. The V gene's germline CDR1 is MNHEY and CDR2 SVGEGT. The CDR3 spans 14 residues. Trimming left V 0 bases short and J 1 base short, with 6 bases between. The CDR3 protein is CASSYSQQNTEAFF. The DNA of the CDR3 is TGTGCCAGCAGTTACTCACAGCAGAACACTGAAGCTTTCTTT.

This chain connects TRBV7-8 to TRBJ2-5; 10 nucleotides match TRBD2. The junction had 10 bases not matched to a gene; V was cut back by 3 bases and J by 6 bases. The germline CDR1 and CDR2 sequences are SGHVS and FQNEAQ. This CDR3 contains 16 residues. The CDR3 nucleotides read TGTGCCAGCAGCTTTAGACTAGCGGGTATCCTGAAGACCCAGTACTTC. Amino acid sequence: CASSFRLAGILKTQYF.

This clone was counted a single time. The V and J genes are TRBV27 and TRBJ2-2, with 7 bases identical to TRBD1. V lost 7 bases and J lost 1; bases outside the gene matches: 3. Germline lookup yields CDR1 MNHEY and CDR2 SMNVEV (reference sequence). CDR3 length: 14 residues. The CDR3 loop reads CASKGQQNTGELFF. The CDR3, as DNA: TGTGCCAGCAAGGGACAGCAGAACACCGGGGAGCTGTTTTTT.

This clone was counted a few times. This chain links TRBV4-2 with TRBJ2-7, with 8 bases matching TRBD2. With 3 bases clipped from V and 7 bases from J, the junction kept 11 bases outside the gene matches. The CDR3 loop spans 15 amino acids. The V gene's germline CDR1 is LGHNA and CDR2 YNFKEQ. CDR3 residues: CASSHQRTSGGEQYF. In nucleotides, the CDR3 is TGTGCCAGCAGCCACCAGAGAACTAGCGGCGGGGAGCAGTACTTC.

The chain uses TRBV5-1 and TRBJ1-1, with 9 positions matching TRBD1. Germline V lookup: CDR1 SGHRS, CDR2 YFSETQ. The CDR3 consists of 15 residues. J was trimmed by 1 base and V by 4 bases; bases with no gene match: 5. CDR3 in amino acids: CASSTEGQGNTEAFF. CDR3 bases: TGCGCCAGCAGCACGGAGGGACAGGGGAACACTGAAGCTTTCTTT.

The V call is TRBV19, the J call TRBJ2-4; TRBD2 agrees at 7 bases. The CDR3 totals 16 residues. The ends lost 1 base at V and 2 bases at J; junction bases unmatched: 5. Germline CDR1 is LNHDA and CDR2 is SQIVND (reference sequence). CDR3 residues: CASSIGGSVTKNIQYF. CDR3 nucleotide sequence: TGTGCCAGTAGTATAGGCGGGAGTGTCACCAAAAACATTCAGTACTTC.

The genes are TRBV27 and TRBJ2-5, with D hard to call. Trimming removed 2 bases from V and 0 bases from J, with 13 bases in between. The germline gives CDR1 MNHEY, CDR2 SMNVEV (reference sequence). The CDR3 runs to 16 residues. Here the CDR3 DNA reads TGTGCCAGCAGTTTAACCGGGTTATCGTACCAAGAGACCCAGTACTTC. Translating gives CASSLTGLSYQETQYF.

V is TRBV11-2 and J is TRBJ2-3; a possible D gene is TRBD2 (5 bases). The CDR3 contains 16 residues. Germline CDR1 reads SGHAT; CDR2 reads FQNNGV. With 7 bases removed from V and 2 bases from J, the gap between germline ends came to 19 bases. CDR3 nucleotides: TGTGCCAGCAACCCGAGGGCACAGCTACCCACAGATACGCAGTATTTT. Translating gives CASNPRAQLPTDTQYF. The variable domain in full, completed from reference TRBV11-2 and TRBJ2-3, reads EAGVAQSPRYKIIEKRQSVAFWCNPISGHATLYWYQQILGQGPKLLIQFQNNGVVDDSQLPKDRFSAERLKGVDSTLKIQPAKLEDSAVYLCASNPRAQLPTDTQYFGPGTRLTVL.

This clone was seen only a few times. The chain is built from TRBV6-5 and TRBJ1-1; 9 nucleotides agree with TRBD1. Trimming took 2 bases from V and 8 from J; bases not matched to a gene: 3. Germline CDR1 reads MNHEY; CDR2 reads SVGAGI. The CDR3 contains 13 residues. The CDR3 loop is CASSYPGTGEAFF. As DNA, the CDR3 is TGTGCCAGCAGTTACCCCGGGACAGGGGAAGCTTTCTTT.

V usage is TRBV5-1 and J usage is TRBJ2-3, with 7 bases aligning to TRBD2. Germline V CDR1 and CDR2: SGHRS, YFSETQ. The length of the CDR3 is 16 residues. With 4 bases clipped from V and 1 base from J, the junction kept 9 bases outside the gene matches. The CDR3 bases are TGCGCCAGCAGCATCGGACTAGTGCTTGGCACAGATACGCAGTATTTT. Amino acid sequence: CASSIGLVLGTDTQYF.

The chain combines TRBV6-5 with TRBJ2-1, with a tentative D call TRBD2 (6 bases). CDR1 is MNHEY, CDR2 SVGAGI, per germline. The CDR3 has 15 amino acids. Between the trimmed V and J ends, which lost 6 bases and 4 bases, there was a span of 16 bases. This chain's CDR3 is CASRKALADYNEQFF. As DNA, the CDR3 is TGTGCCAGCAGGAAAGCACTAGCAGATTACAATGAGCAGTTCTTC.

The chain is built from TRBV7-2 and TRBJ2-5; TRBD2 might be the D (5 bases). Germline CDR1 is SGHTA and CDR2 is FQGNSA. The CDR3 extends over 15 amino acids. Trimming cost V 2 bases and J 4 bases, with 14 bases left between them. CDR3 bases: TGTGCCAGCAGCTTATCGGGCCGGGAACGAGAGACCCAGTACTTC. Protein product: CASSLSGRERETQYF. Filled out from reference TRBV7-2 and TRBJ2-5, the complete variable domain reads GAGVSQSPSNKVTEKGKDVELRCDPISGHTALYWYRQSLGQGLEFLIYFQGNSAPDKSGLPSDRFSAERTGGSVSTLTIQRTQQEDSAVYLCASSLSGRERETQYFGPGTRLLVL.

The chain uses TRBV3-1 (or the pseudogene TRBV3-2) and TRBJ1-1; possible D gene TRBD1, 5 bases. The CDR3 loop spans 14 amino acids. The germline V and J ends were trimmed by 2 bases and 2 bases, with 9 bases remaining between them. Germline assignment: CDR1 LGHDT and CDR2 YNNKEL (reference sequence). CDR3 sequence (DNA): TGTGCCAGCAGCCAACAGGGAATTAACACTGAAGCTTTCTTT. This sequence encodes CASSQQGINTEAFF.

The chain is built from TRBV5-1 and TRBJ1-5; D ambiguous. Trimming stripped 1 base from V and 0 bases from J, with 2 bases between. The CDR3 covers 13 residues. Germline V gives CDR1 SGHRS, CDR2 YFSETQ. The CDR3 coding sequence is TGCGCCAGCAGCTTGTATAGCAATCAGCCCCAGCATTTT. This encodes CASSLYSNQPQHF. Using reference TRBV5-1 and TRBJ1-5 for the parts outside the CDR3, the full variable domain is KAGVTQTPRYLIKTRGQQVTLSCSPISGHRSVSWYQQTPGQGLQFLFEYFSETQRNKGNFPGRFSGRQFSNSRSEMNVSTLELGDSALYLCASSLYSNQPQHFGDGTRLSIL.

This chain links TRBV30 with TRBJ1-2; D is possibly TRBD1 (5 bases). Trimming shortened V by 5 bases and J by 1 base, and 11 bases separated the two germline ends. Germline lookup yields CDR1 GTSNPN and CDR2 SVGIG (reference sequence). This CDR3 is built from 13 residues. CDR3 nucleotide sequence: TGTGCCTGGGAAACCCAGGGTAACTATGGCTACACCTTC. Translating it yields CAWETQGNYGYTF.

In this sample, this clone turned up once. Written as DNA, the CDR3 is TGTGCCAGCTCACCTTCCAGGGGTAACTATGGCTACACCTTC. It codes for CASSPSRGNYGYTF. The rearrangement uses TRBV18 and TRBJ1-2; D possibly corresponds to TRBD1 (6 bases). CDR3 length: 14 amino acids. V lost 3 bases, J lost 1 base, and 9 bases lay in between. CDR1 and CDR2 (germline): KGHSH, LQKENI.

CDR3 sequence: CASSNRDRGTTEAFF. The DNA for the CDR3 is TGTGCCAGCAGTAACCGGGACAGGGGGACGACTGAAGCTTTCTTT. The chain uses TRBV7-9 and TRBJ1-1; 11 nucleotides line up with TRBD1. The CDR3 is 15 residues long. V lost 6 bases, J lost 5 bases, and 8 bases stayed unmatched. From germline, CDR1 is SEHNR and CDR2 FQNEAQ (reference sequence). Drawing the rest from reference TRBV7-9 and TRBJ1-1, the complete variable domain is DTGVSQNPRHKITKRGQNVTFRCDPISEHNRLYWYRQTLGQGPEFLTYFQNEAQLEKSRLLSDRFSAERPKGSFSTLEIQRTEQGDSAMYLCASSNRDRGTTEAFFGQGTRLTVV.

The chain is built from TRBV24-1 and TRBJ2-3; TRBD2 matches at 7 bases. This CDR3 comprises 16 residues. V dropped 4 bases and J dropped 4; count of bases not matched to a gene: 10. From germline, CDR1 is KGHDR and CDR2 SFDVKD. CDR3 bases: TGTGCCACCAGTGACAACCTGGGGGGGAACCCAGATACGCAGTATTTT. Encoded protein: CATSDNLGGNPDTQYF.